The present T cell receptor (beta chain) was sequenced within a study of siplizumab effects on memory and regulatory T cells. As concerns this clone: The antigen remains undetermined.

Overall study results and limits: Tracing alloreactive clones into unstimulated subsets worked for only a minor fraction of them.

TCRdb's table, derived via immunoSEQ multiplex PCR, lists solely in-frame clones and lacks some. The table lists tens of thousands of clones, under 95% of them singletons. With V trimmed by 0 bases and J by 2 bases, 0 bases remained unmatched. This CDR3 has 15 residues. CDR1 is MNHEY, CDR2 SMNVEV, per germline (reference sequence). This receptor was taken from a human donor in good health. V gene TRBV27 combines with J gene TRBJ1-3; 8 bases fit TRBD1. Sequenced material: CD8+ T cells sorted from blood. The CDR3: CASSLSTGAGNTIYF. The CDR3 coding sequence is TGTGCCAGCAGTTTATCGACAGGGGCTGGAAACACCATATATTTT.